This T cell receptor beta chain originates from a study of blood T cell repertoires in COVID-19. Clones were read by immunoSEQ multiplex PCR, and TCRdb kept only the in-frame ones, dropping some. In the table there are over 200,000 clones, about four fifths of which are singletons. The clonotype was recovered from a man aged 55 to 70 who had recovered from COVID-19. The sample consisted of PBMCs or T cells enriched from blood (not recorded which).

The CDR3 DNA is TGTGCCATCAGTGACTGGGACAGGGGGCTTACTGAAGCTTTCTTT. This translates into CAISDWDRGLTEAFF. The chain uses TRBV10-3 and TRBJ1-1, with 12 positions matching TRBD1. Germline CDR1 is ENHRY and CDR2 is SYGVKD. The CDR3 spans 15 residues. V gave up 3 bases and J gave up 5 bases; unmatched junction bases: 4.